Reported below is one TCR beta chain. This entry belongs to a study of blood T cell repertoires in COVID-19. Clones were sequenced by immunoSEQ multiplex PCR, and TCRdb holds only the in-frame ones, with some missing. The table has a few hundred thousand clones, around 87% seen once. From germline, CDR1 is LNHDA and CDR2 SQIVND (reference sequence). The length of the CDR3 is 14 residues. V shed 9 bases and J 5 bases; nucleotides not matched to a gene: 6. The J gene is TRBJ2-3, the V gene TRBV19, with TRBD2 matching over 12 bases. The origin of this receptor is a woman between 50 and 59 years old with acute or convalescent COVID-19. What was sequenced was peripheral blood. CDR3 amino acids: CASRTSGNIDTQYF. Here the CDR3 DNA reads TGTGCCAGCAGGACTAGCGGGAATATAGATACGCAGTATTTT.